Listed below are T cell receptor beta chains from one sample, sequenced in a study of shared clonotypes between healthy human individuals. Clones were read by immunoSEQ multiplex PCR, and TCRdb kept only the in-frame ones, dropping some. The top ten clones hold about a quarter of a sample with hundreds of thousands of clones, under 95% of them seen once. The sample taken for sequencing was naive CD8+ T cells sorted from blood. The source is a young man in good health. Each CDR3 is given with its conserved first and last residue.

>TRBV27|TRBJ2-7
CASTLVGGGPYEQYF
>TRBV9|TRBJ1-4
CASSGAEDEKLFF
>TRBV6-6|TRBJ1-5
CASSPLNRDSNQPQHF
>TRBV25-1|TRBJ2-5
CASSEFQGLYQETQYF
>TRBV4-1|TRBJ1-3
CASSQVNRGLFF
>TRBV28|TRBJ2-7
CASSLKGLANYEQYF
>TRBV4-1|TRBJ2-3
CASSQVTGPGTDTQYF
>TRBV27|TRBJ2-7
CASNPTGMNHEQYF
>TRBV5-6|TRBJ2-1
CASSFYVAGTLEQFF
>TRBV28|TRBJ2-5
CASSFPTVEDGQWFQYF
>TRBV29-1|TRBJ2-7
CSVTGQDYEQYF
>TRBV6-5|TRBJ2-3
CASSLLAGGTDTQYF
>TRBV7-2|TRBJ2-7
CASSSGTSVEQYF
>TRBV7-9|TRBJ2-5
CASSFIGAGIETQYF
>TRBV6-1|TRBJ2-7
CASLEGTGVNEQYF
>TRBV2|TRBJ1-2
CANRGGPTSNYGYTF
>TRBV7-2|TRBJ2-5
CASSFSSGTDAQETQYF
>TRBV10-1|TRBJ2-3
CASSARTGDYTDTQYF
>TRBV28|TRBJ2-7
CASTPTGGLVSSYEQYF